This TCR beta chain was obtained from a study of blood T cells in healthy people across ages. Total RNA extraction produced at least 5.5 micrograms (per sample) for the study. A second PCR of roughly 6 to 12 cycles used a sample-barcoded 5' primer and a J-beta primer mix. MiXCR, run by TCRdb on the 5' RACE reads, gives a single entry per CDR3 protein. The top ten hold 20% of the sample, which has around 710,000 distinct CDR3 sequences, around 40% seen once. Germline V gene lookup returns CDR1 MDHEN and CDR2 SYDVKM. Trimming removed 3 bases at V and 2 bases at J, with 8 bases between. The CDR3 has 13 amino acids.

J is TRBJ2-7 and V is TRBV28; D gene uncertain. The receptor's source is a woman aged 55-69 years in good health. Sequencing input: blood. The CDR3 region is CASSLTPTYEQYF. In DNA form, the CDR3 reads TGTGCCAGCAGTTTGACACCTACCTACGAGCAGTACTTC. The full variable domain, rest sourced from reference TRBV28 and TRBJ2-7, is DVKVTQSSRYLVKRTGEKVFLECVQDMDHENMFWYRQDPGLGLRLIYFSYDVKMKEKGDIPEGYSVSREKKERFSLILESASTNQTSMYLCASSLTPTYEQYFGPGTRLTVT.